This T cell receptor delta chain was observed in a study of gamma-delta chains in newborns, infants, children. Background on the study: Microbial exposure reportedly drives polyclonal innate γδ T cell expansion after birth.

This clone has only a few counts. TCRdb reran clone calling via CATT on the reads. The table has 10,000 to 13,000 delta-chain clones, about 9% seen once. This CDR3 contains 23 residues. V shed 3 bases and J 0 bases; nucleotides not matched to a gene: 25. In germline, CDR1 is TSWWSYY, CDR2 QGS. This TCR came from a child who was a newborn, infant or young child, either healthy, febrile or measles-vaccinated (not recorded which). V usage is TRDV1 and J usage is TRDJ1; TRDD3 matches 10 bases. Sequencing was done on a sample of blood. The CDR3 spells CALGDPEPIGLVGDTVYTDKLIF. CDR3 sequence (DNA): TGTGCTCTTGGGGATCCCGAGCCTATAGGGCTAGTGGGGGATACCGTCTACACCGATAAACTCATCTTT.